The T cell receptor (beta chain) described here comes from a study of T cells in Graves' hyperthyroidism and ophthalmopathy. Findings and caveats of the study: Using 13 V-J features, a model discriminated ophthalmopathy from stable hyperthyroidism.

The trim removed 6 bases at V and 8 bases at J, leaving 14 bases unmatched. The CDR3 consists of 14 residues. The V gene's germline CDR1 is SQVTM and CDR2 ANQGSEA. It was RNA transcripts that yielded the amplified TCR beta CDR3 regions. An initial round of RT-PCR targeting the TCR CDR3 relied on the HTBI primer set. TCRdb reprocessed the multiplex PCR reads with MiXCR, giving one entry per CDR3 protein. The sample consists of around 350,000 distinct CDR3 sequences, 15% to 20% of them appearing once. Stable Graves' hyperthyroidism meant no ophthalmopathy progression within 18 months. Aged 18 to 65, the patients had hyperthyroidism that was newly diagnosed and had lasted under 2 months. Any patient presenting with uncontrolled infection, other autoimmune disease, pregnancy or lactation was left out. This clonotype was seen many times. Its antigen is undetermined.

This clonotype was sampled from a woman aged 18-29 years with Graves' hyperthyroidism. Sequenced: blood. V is TRBV29-1 and J is TRBJ1-1; TRBD1 aligns across 8 bases. The DNA for the CDR3 is TGCAGCGTCGCCCTTCGGGACAGGAGGGCGGAAGCTTTCTTT. It is translated as CSVALRDRRAEAFF.